The 17 T cell receptor beta chains below were found in one sample sequenced in a study of technical replicates of blood from a handful of donors. TCRdb's copy holds only in-frame clones and misses some; the assay was immunoSEQ multiplex PCR. This sample has some 80,000 clones, with approximately 95% found just once. Sequencing was carried out using T cells isolated from PBMCs. The source of these receptors is a human donor in good health.

The chain has TRBV4-3 and TRBJ2-1; 11 bases fit TRBD2. Germline CDR1 LGHNA, CDR2 YSLEER. This CDR3 region has 18 residues. Trimming removed 0 bases from V and 5 bases from J; junction bases left unmatched: 9. The CDR3 coding sequence is TGCGCCAGCAGCCAAGATTCCTGGGGACTAGCGGATCACAATGAGCAGTTCTTC. Residues: CASSQDSWGLADHNEQFF.

This rearrangement joins TRBV4-1 to TRBJ2-4; tentative D call: TRBD2 (5 bases). The germline CDR1 and CDR2 sequences are MGHRA and YSYEKL. V was trimmed by 0 bases and J by 10 bases, leaving 13 bases between them. This CDR3 has 14 amino acids. The CDR3 DNA is TGCGCCAGCAGCCAAGATGGGGTCAGGAGGATTCAGTACTTC. It specifies CASSQDGVRRIQYF.

Written as DNA, the CDR3 is TGTGCCACCAGCCCAGGGAGGGGGGCCAAAAACATTCAGTACTTC. Protein: CATSPGRGAKNIQYF. The J gene is TRBJ2-4, the V gene TRBV15; a possible D gene is TRBD2 (7 bases). The germline V and J ends were trimmed by 5 bases and 1 base, with 12 bases remaining between them. Germline V gene data show CDR1 as LNHNV and CDR2 as YYDKDF (reference sequence). The CDR3 is 15 residues long.

This rearrangement joins TRBV5-1 to TRBJ2-1; maybe TRBD1 (5 bases). Trimming cost V 0 bases and J 11 bases, with 6 bases left between them. CDR1 and CDR2 from the germline V gene are SGHRS and YFSETQ. The CDR3 sequence is 11 residues long. The CDR3 sequence: CASSLVDKQFF. The CDR3 nucleotides read TGCGCCAGCAGCTTGGTGGACAAGCAGTTCTTC. Variable domain in full (rest from reference TRBV5-1 and TRBJ2-1): KAGVTQTPRYLIKTRGQQVTLSCSPISGHRSVSWYQQTPGQGLQFLFEYFSETQRNKGNFPGRFSGRQFSNSRSEMNVSTLELGDSALYLCASSLVDKQFFGPGTRLTVL.

The gene calls are TRBV7-8 and TRBJ2-7; possibly TRBD1 for D (5 bases). The CDR3 has 14 residues. Germline V gives CDR1 SGHVS, CDR2 FQNEAQ. V was pared by 3 bases and J by 2 bases, with 11 bases between. The CDR3 DNA reads TGTGCCAGCAGCTTTCAAGGGGCCACCTACGAGCAGTACTTC. The encoded protein is CASSFQGATYEQYF.

This chain uses TRBV5-6 with TRBJ1-2; TRBD1 agrees at 8 bases. V was pared by 4 bases and J by 3 bases, with 17 bases of the junction left unmatched. Germline V gene sequence: CDR1 SGHDT, CDR2 YYEEEE. This CDR3 region has 18 residues. The chain's CDR3 is CASSGDRRFWKGHYGYTF. CDR3 in DNA: TGTGCCAGCAGCGGGGACAGGAGGTTCTGGAAGGGGCACTATGGCTACACCTTC.

The genes are TRBV11-3 and TRBJ1-1, with 8 nucleotides matching TRBD1. Germline V gene lookup returns CDR1 SGHNT and CDR2 YENEEA. CDR3 length equals 13 residues. J lost 5 bases, V lost 5 bases, and 4 bases had no gene match. CDR3 loop: CASSEYRGTEAFF. The CDR3, as DNA: TGTGCCAGCAGCGAATACAGGGGGACTGAAGCTTTCTTT.

The CDR3 here is CASSTWTGISYEQYF. The CDR3, as DNA: TGTGCCAGCAGCACCTGGACAGGGATCTCCTACGAGCAGTACTTC. The rearrangement links TRBV11-3 to TRBJ2-7, with 8 bases identical to TRBD1. V trimming: 5 bases; J trimming: 0 bases; junction bases outside the gene matches: 6. CDR3 length: 15 amino acids. CDR1 SGHNT and CDR2 YENEEA come from the germline V gene.

The chain combines TRBV29-1 with TRBJ1-1; D is perhaps TRBD1 (6 bases). Trimming removed 4 bases from V and 9 bases from J, with 12 bases in between. The V gene's germline CDR1 is SQVTM and CDR2 ANQGSEA. This CDR3 spans 11 amino acids. CDR3 in DNA: TGCAGCGTTGCTGGGACATATCAAGCTTTCTTT. It yields the protein CSVAGTYQAFF.

The chain has TRBV2 and TRBJ2-7, with 11 bases fitting TRBD2. The V gene's germline CDR1 is SNHLY and CDR2 FYNNEI. CDR3 length: 13 residues. The junction had 7 bases not matched to a gene; V was cut back by 8 bases and J by 7 bases. The CDR3, as DNA: TGTGCCAGCGAGACTAGCGGGAAAAGTGAGCAGTACTTC. It encodes CASETSGKSEQYF. Complete variable domain (other parts from reference TRBV2 and TRBJ2-7): EPEVTQTPSHQVTQMGQEVILRCVPISNHLYFYWYRQILGQKVEFLVSFYNNEISEKSEIFDDQFSVERPDGSNFTLKIRSTKLEDSAMYFCASETSGKSEQYFGPGTRLTVT.

This chain connects TRBV4-1 to TRBJ2-3; TRBD1 might be the D (5 bases). From germline, CDR1 is MGHRA and CDR2 YSYEKL. The CDR3 has 15 amino acids. V shed 1 base and J shed 1 base, with 9 bases lying between them. CDR3 loop: CASSQVGRGTDTQYF. CDR3 in DNA: TGCGCCAGCAGCCAAGTAGGCAGGGGCACAGATACGCAGTATTTT.

The J gene is TRBJ2-1, the V gene TRBV7-3, with a tentative D call TRBD2 (6 bases). The CDR3 spans 18 residues. Germline V gene data show CDR1 as SGHTA and CDR2 as FQGTGA. Between the trimmed V and J ends, which lost 2 bases and 0 bases, there was a span of 17 bases. The CDR3 sequence: CASSLVPPSASSYNEQFF. Written as DNA, the CDR3 is TGTGCCAGCAGCTTAGTCCCCCCTAGCGCGAGCTCCTACAATGAGCAGTTCTTC.

The V and J genes are TRBV27 and TRBJ2-7; TRBD1 matches 12 bases. Trimming removed 5 bases from V and 4 bases from J; junction bases left unmatched: 15. This CDR3 contains 18 residues. Germline CDR1 MNHEY, CDR2 SMNVEV (reference sequence). The CDR3 loop reads CASSRYPPWDRGLYEQYF. Here the CDR3 DNA reads TGTGCCAGCAGTAGATACCCACCCTGGGACAGGGGGCTTTACGAGCAGTACTTC.

The chain couples TRBV25-1 to TRBJ2-3; a possible D gene is TRBD2 (6 bases). V shed 6 bases and J shed 4 bases, with 20 bases lying between them. Germline values: CDR1 MGHDK, CDR2 SYGVNS. The CDR3 covers 16 residues. CDR3 loop: CASSGPGGGWADTQYF. CDR3 nucleotides: TGTGCCAGCAGCGGGCCCGGGGGAGGTTGGGCAGATACGCAGTATTTT.

Concerning this clone: One junction end does not reproduce the germline sequence, and a read error may be involved. The chain is built from TRBV7-7 and TRBJ2-2; D gene uncertain. Germline CDR1 and CDR2: SSHAT and FNYEAQ (reference sequence). CDR3 length equals 15 residues. The CDR3 sequence: CASSLSPSNTGELFF. CDR3 in DNA: TGTGCTAGCAGCCTATCACCGTCGAACACCGGGGAGCTGTTTTTT.

This clone has a single count. This rearrangement joins TRBV4-1 to TRBJ2-3, with 10 bases aligning to TRBD2. CDR1 is MGHRA and CDR2 is YSYEKL in the germline V gene. The CDR3 runs to 16 residues. Trimming took 1 base from V and 2 from J; bases not matched to a gene: 3. CDR3 in DNA: TGCGCCAGCAGCCAAGCCCTAGCGGGAGTCACAGATACGCAGTATTTT. It specifies CASSQALAGVTDTQYF.

V is TRBV7-2 and J is TRBJ1-2, with D perhaps TRBD1 (6 bases). Deletions cut 3 bases from V and 8 bases from J, with 13 bases between. Germline CDR1 and CDR2: SGHTA and FQGNSA. The CDR3 runs to 13 residues. The CDR3 sequence: CASSLWGLSGYTF. Here the CDR3 DNA reads TGTGCCAGCAGCTTGTGGGGGCTAAGCGGCTACACCTTC.